This T cell receptor beta chain was profiled in a study of beta chain features in type 1 diabetes. Trimming cost V 3 bases and J 3 bases; bases outside gene matches: 10. Germline CDR1 is SGHVS and CDR2 is FNYEAQ. The CDR3 spans 17 residues. General study points: Naive, central memory and Treg TCRB repertoires seemed to resemble each other more closely in patients than they did in healthy donors. Using cDNA template may skew counts toward highly expressing activated cells. Type 1 diabetes patients had TCRB CDR3s that were shorter (moderately but significantly so) in all four CD4+ subsets.

Comments on this clone: Antigen unknown.

TCRB transcripts that were expressed got sequenced, as all of the isolated RNA had been reverse transcribed. Sequencing of naive, central memory and regulatory T cell samples gave an average of approximately 3.5 million reads. The method was immunoSEQ multiplex PCR; TCRdb's version includes in-frame clones alone and lacks a portion of them. The data show 300,000 to 400,000 clones, roughly 9.8% seen once. Isolation of CD4+ naive, central memory, regulatory and stem cell-like memory cells was achieved by sorting via CD45RO/CCR7/CD25/CD127/CD95/CD27. The V call is TRBV7-6, the J call TRBJ2-7; 11 bases line up with TRBD2. Material: central memory CD4+ T cells from blood. The receptor comes from a man aged 25 to 45 with type 1 diabetes. The CDR3, as DNA: TGTGCCAGCAGCTTGAATCCCCAGACTAGCGGGAACTACGAGCAGTACTTC. Protein product: CASSLNPQTSGNYEQYF.